The source of this TCR beta chain is a study of blood T cells in healthy people across ages. Broader study findings: Naive CD4+ cells and diversity were both higher in long-lived donors than in aged donors. PBMCs that were unsorted prevented a conclusive naive versus antigen-experienced comparison. TCR beta diversity per million T cells fell roughly linearly with age.

A second PCR of about 6 to 11 cycles used a sample-barcoded 5' primer and a J-beta primer mix. Via MiXCR, TCRdb re-called the 5' RACE reads, giving one row per CDR3 protein. Here the sample spans about 1,400,000 distinct CDR3 sequences, approximately 63% being singletons. In the case of this clonotype: What it binds is unknown.

Trimming cost V 6 bases and J 0 bases; bases outside gene matches: 2. Germline CDR1 and CDR2: MNHEY and SVGAGI. The length of the CDR3 is 15 residues. No fewer than 6 million PBMCs went into each sample. The clonotype was recovered from a man in his late teens or twenties in good health. The genes are TRBV6-5 and TRBJ2-3; 11 bases match TRBD2. Sequenced input: blood. DNA for the CDR3: TGTGCCAGCAGAAGACTAGCGGGGAGCACAGATACGCAGTATTTT. Amino acids: CASRRLAGSTDTQYF.